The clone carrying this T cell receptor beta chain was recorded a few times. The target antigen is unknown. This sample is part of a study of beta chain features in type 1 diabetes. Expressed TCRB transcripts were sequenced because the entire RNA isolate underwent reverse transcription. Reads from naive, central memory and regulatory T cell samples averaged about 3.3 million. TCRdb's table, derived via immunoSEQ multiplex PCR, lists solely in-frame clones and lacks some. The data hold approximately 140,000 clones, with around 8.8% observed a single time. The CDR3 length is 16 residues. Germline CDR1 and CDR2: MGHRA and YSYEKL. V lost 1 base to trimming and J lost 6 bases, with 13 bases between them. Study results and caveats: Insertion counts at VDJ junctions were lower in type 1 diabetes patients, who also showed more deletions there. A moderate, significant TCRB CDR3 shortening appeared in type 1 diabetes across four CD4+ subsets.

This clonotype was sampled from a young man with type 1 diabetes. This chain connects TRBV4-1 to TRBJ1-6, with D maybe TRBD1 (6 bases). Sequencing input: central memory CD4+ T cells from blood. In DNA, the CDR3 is TGCGCCAGCAGCCAAGTAGGACAGACTTTTAATTCACCCCTCCACTTT. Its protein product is CASSQVGQTFNSPLHF.